This entry is about one T cell receptor beta chain. This entry belongs to a study of blood T cell repertoires in COVID-19. The table came from immunoSEQ multiplex PCR; TCRdb's copy has only in-frame clones and leaves some out. The sample holds about 160,000 clones, approximately 75% seen once. V dropped 0 bases and J dropped 1 base, with 8 bases sitting between them. The CDR3 has 15 residues. The V gene's germline CDR1 is MNHNY and CDR2 SVGAGI (reference sequence). Material for sequencing was peripheral blood. This clonotype was sampled from a human donor in a cohort sampled during active COVID-19. The gene calls are TRBV6-6 and TRBJ2-3; D gene ambiguous. The CDR3 DNA follows: TGTGCCAGCAGTTACTCGGAGTTCGGCACAGATACGCAGTATTTT. Translated, it gives CASSYSEFGTDTQYF.